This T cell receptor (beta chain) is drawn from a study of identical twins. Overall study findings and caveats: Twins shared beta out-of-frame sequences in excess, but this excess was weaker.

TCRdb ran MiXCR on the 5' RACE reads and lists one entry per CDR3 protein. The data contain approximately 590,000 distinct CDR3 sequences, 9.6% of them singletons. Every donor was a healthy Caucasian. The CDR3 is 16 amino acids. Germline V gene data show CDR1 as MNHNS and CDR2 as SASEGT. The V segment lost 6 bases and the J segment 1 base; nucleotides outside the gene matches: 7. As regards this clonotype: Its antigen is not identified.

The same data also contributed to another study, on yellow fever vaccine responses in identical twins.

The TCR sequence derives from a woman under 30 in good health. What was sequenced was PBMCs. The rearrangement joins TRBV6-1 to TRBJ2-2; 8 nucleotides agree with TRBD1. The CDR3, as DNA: TGTGCCAGCAGCCGCGACAGGGGTGAGAACACCGGGGAGCTGTTTTTT. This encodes CASSRDRGENTGELFF.